These 8 T cell receptor beta chains share one sample of origin, sequenced in a study of tumor-infiltrating lymphocytes in primary liver carcinoma. The blood RNA (from unsorted whole blood) was obtained, and germline DNA was also extracted. Researchers generated TCR beta cDNA from approximately 520 ng of total RNA, relying on a constant-region primer. For TCR beta, libraries were produced by three nested multiplex PCR rounds using slightly modified ARM-PCR. A C-beta reverse primer and TRBV1-TRBV30 forward primers served in each of the first two PCR rounds, at ten to eleven cycles apiece. A single record per CDR3 protein comes from TCRdb applying MiXCR to the multiplex PCR reads. This sample carries approximately 310,000 distinct CDR3 sequences, 65% of them seen once, and the ten largest clones take roughly 9%. Sequenced: peripheral blood. The receptors were gathered from a man aged 35-49 years with primary liver carcinoma and hepatitis B virus infection.

Of note for this clonotype: A read error may account for a junction end that differs from germline. The rearrangement joins TRBV11-1 to TRBJ2-7, with TRBD1 matching 10 bases. The germline V gene has CDR1 SGHAT and CDR2 FQDESV (reference sequence). The CDR3 has 15 residues. Written as DNA, the CDR3 is TGTGCCAGCAGCTTTGCCGGGACAGGGGCCTACGAGCAGCAATTC. Residues: CASSFAGTGAYEQQF.

On this clonotype itself: An end of the junction differs from the germline gene, which may be a read error. The chain couples TRBV29-1 to TRBJ2-7, with a weak D call TRBD2 (6 bases). The CDR3 is 14 residues long. CDR1 is SQVTM, CDR2 ANQGSEA, per germline. The CDR3 coding sequence is TGCAGCATCCGGGACTTCCCACGGGCCTATGAGCAGTACTTC. Translated, it gives CSIRDFPRAYEQYF.

The chain uses TRBV11-2 and TRBJ2-7; the D gene is possibly TRBD2 (5 bases). V was pared by 5 bases and J by 3 bases, with 14 bases between. This CDR3 contains 14 residues. Germline V gene data show CDR1 as SGHAT and CDR2 as FQNNGV. The CDR3 region has the DNA TGTGCCAGCAGCGCCGACAACGGGGTCTACGAGCAGTACTTC. Its protein product is CASSADNGVYEQYF.

Worth noting for this clonotype: With a much larger clone just one base away, this may be a read error. The chain joins TRBV6-1 to TRBJ1-2; D is perhaps TRBD1 (6 bases). The CDR3 covers 13 residues. The germline CDR1 and CDR2 sequences are MNHNS and SASEGT. This chain's CDR3 is CASGEGVWYGYTF. The CDR3 DNA follows: TGTGCCAGCGGTGAGGGGGTATGGTATGGCTACACCTTC.

The sample holds one count of this clonotype. The rearrangement joins TRBV2 to TRBJ1-6; possible D gene TRBD1, 5 bases. Germline loops: CDR1 SNHLY, CDR2 FYNNEI. Trimming stripped 8 bases from V and 0 bases from J, with 8 bases between. This CDR3 is 14 amino acids long. As DNA, the CDR3 is TGTGCCAGCGGGGCAGACTCCTATAATTCACCCCTCCACTTT. This sequence encodes CASGADSYNSPLHF. The full variable domain, in which reference TRBV2 and TRBJ1-6 provide the parts outside the CDR3, is EPEVTQTPSHQVTQMGQEVILRCVPISNHLYFYWYRQILGQKVEFLVSFYNNEISEKSEIFDDQFSVERPDGSNFTLKIRSTKLEDSAMYFCASGADSYNSPLHFGNGTRLTVT.

Concerning this clonotype: Just one base apart from a much larger clone, this may be a read error. CDR3 nucleotide sequence: TGTGCCATCAGTGGGACTCGTGGGGGGGACAAACAAGATACCCAGTACTTC. Translation: CAISGTRGGDKQDTQYF. The rearrangement uses TRBV10-3 and TRBJ2-5; TRBD2 might be the D (7 bases). CDR3 size: 17 residues. Germline CDR1 and CDR2: ENHRY and SYGVKD.

On this clonotype itself: With a much larger clone just one base away, this may be a read error. This chain joins TRBV4-2 and TRBJ1-6; no clear D gene. This CDR3 spans 14 amino acids. Germline V gene lookup returns CDR1 LGHNA and CDR2 YNFKEQ. The CDR3 region is CASSHGEKNSSLHF. The CDR3 bases are TGTGCCAGCAGCCACGGGGAGAAAAATTCATCCCTCCACTTT.

This clonotype was seen a few times. The gene calls are TRBV4-1 and TRBJ2-7; 9 positions agree with TRBD1. With V trimmed by 5 bases and J by 3 bases, 5 bases remained unmatched. The CDR3 consists of 14 residues. Per germline, CDR1 MGHRA and CDR2 YSYEKL. The CDR3, as DNA: TGCGCCAGCAGCTTACGGGACAGGGACTACGAGCAGTACTTC. Protein: CASSLRDRDYEQYF.